This is a list of T cell receptor beta chains from one sample in a study of blood T cell repertoires in COVID-19. The protocol was immunoSEQ multiplex PCR, while the TCRdb copy is restricted to in-frame clones and leaves out a portion. The sample includes 200,000 to 300,000 clones, about nine tenths seen only once; the top ten take 0.8% to 0.95%. Source material: peripheral blood. These receptor sequences come from a man aged 30 to 39 with COVID-19, enrolled during active disease. The CDR3 runs from the conserved cysteine through the conserved F or W. A D gene is named only where the DNA matches it firmly. Rows give clone size only sometimes, using once, few, many, or a class for an expanded clone.

size,J,V,D,DNA,CDR3
NA,TRBJ2-5,TRBV9,NA,TGTGCCAGCAGCCTAGGAAGCGGGCCCCAAGAGACCCAGTACTTC,CASSLGSGPQETQYF
NA,TRBJ2-5,TRBV5-1,NA,TGCGCCAGCAGCTATAAGCGAGGCGAGCAAGAGACCCAGTACTTC,CASSYKRGEQETQYF
NA,TRBJ2-6,TRBV9,NA,TGTGCCAGCAGCGCCCATCCGACCGGCGGCTCTGGGGCCAACGTCCTGACTTTC,CASSAHPTGGSGANVLTF
NA,TRBJ1-3,TRBV10-3,TRBD1,TGTGCCATCGGGACAGGGACAGGAAACACCATATATTTT,CAIGTGTGNTIYF
NA,TRBJ1-2,TRBV30,NA,TGTGCCTGGAGTGGTGGGGGGGACTATGGCTACACCTTC,CAWSGGGDYGYTF
NA,TRBJ2-7,TRBV21-1,NA,TGTGCCAGCAGCAAAGCACTGACAGGTTACGAGCAGTACTTC,CASSKALTGYEQYF
NA,TRBJ1-4,TRBV9,TRBD1,TGTGCCAGCAGCGGGGGGGACCGGGACAGGGCCGAAAAACTGTTTTTT,CASSGGDRDRAEKLFF
NA,TRBJ2-1,TRBV5-1,TRBD1,TGCGCCAGCAGCCGGGGACAGGGCTCCTACAATGAGCAGTTCTTC,CASSRGQGSYNEQFF
NA,TRBJ1-1,TRBV7-9,NA,TGTGCCAGCAGCTTAGACCTCAGGGTAAGCACTGAAGCTTTCTTT,CASSLDLRVSTEAFF
NA,TRBJ2-2,TRBV7-3,NA,TGTGCCAGCAGCTTAAATCCAGGGCTGAACACCGGGGAGCTGTTTTTT,CASSLNPGLNTGELFF
NA,TRBJ2-2,TRBV10-2,TRBD1,TGCGCCAGCGGTAGGGACAGCCGCACCGGGGAGCTGTTTTTT,CASGRDSRTGELFF
few,TRBJ1-1,TRBV10-1,NA,TGCGCCAGCAGTGAGGGTGCCCGGGAAGCTTTCTTT,CASSEGAREAFF
NA,TRBJ2-7,TRBV6-2/TRBV6-3,TRBD1,TGTGCCAGCAGTGGACGACAGGGCAAGCACGAGCAGTACTTC,CASSGRQGKHEQYF
NA,TRBJ1-1,TRBV21-1,NA,TGTGCCAGCAGCACTTCCCGGCCTATACAGGTAATGAACACTGAAGCTTTCTTT,CASSTSRPIQVMNTEAFF
NA,TRBJ1-5,TRBV7-2,TRBD1,TGTGCCAGCAGCTCTAGACAGGGTCAGCCCCAGCATTTT,CASSSRQGQPQHF
NA,TRBJ2-2,TRBV6-6,NA,TGTGCCAGCCTGGGGGCAGGGATCGGGGAGCTGTTTTTT,CASLGAGIGELFF
NA,TRBJ2-7,TRBV21-1,NA,TGTGCCAGCAGCAAATACAGGTACGAGCAGTACTTC,CASSKYRYEQYF
once,TRBJ1-2,TRBV29-1,TRBD1,TGCAGCGTGGGACAGGGGTCCTATGGCTACACCTTC,CSVGQGSYGYTF
NA,TRBJ2-5,TRBV5-1,TRBD2,TGCGCCAGCAGCCGGACTAGCGGGTTAGAAGAGACCCAGTACTTC,CASSRTSGLEETQYF
NA,TRBJ2-7,TRBV9,NA,TGTGCCAGCAGCGTAGGCGGGAACACCTACGAGCAGTACTTC,CASSVGGNTYEQYF
NA,TRBJ2-1,TRBV6-5,NA,TGTGCCAGCAGTTCTCCCAGGGGCGATAATGAGCAGTTCTTC,CASSSPRGDNEQFF
NA,TRBJ2-3,TRBV5-1,TRBD2,TGCGCCAGCAGCGGGTTAGCGGGGGGGAGCACAGATACGCAGTATTTT,CASSGLAGGSTDTQYF
NA,TRBJ2-6,TRBV29-1,NA,TGCAGCGTTAATCGGTTTATAAGGGACACCCCTTTGAGGGCCAACGTCCTGACTTTC,CSVNRFIRDTPLRANVLTF
NA,TRBJ2-7,TRBV30,NA,TGTGCCTGGGGCCTCTACGAGCAGTACTTC,CAWGLYEQYF
NA,TRBJ1-5,TRBV2,TRBD1,TGTGCCAGCAGGGCACACAGGGGGCGCAGCAATCAGCCCCAGCATTTT,CASRAHRGRSNQPQHF
NA,TRBJ2-2,TRBV5-1,TRBD1,TGCGCCAGCAGCTTGACAGGGGGGACCGGGGAGCTGTTTTTT,CASSLTGGTGELFF
NA,TRBJ2-7,TRBV9,TRBD1,TGTGCCAGCAGCCTACAGGGGGCAGGGGAGCAGTACTTC,CASSLQGAGEQYF
NA,TRBJ2-2,TRBV6-5,TRBD1,TGTGCCAGCAGGACAGGGGGAGTCGGCGGGGAGCTGTTTTTT,CASRTGGVGGELFF
NA,TRBJ1-2,TRBV6-5,NA,TGTGCCGGGAACGGGGGAGGAGGCTACACCTTC,CAGNGGGGYTF
NA,TRBJ1-1,TRBV5-4,TRBD1,TGTGCCAGCAGCTTGGCAGGGGGAGACACTGAAGCTTTCTTT,CASSLAGGDTEAFF
NA,TRBJ1-3,TRBV7-9,TRBD1,TGTGCCAGCAGCTTACCCGGACAGGGGGCACACCACTCTGGAAACACCATATATTTT,CASSLPGQGAHHSGNTIYF
NA,TRBJ2-7,TRBV4-1,TRBD1,TGCGCCAGCAGCCAGATGACAGGGTACGAGCAGTACTTC,CASSQMTGYEQYF
NA,TRBJ1-3,TRBV18,TRBD1,TGTGCCAGCTCACCCGCGACAGGGGGCGTATTCTCTGGAAACACCATATATTTT,CASSPATGGVFSGNTIYF
NA,TRBJ1-2,TRBV25-1,NA,TGTGCCAGCAGTGCGTCTTACGGGAGCCTCAATGGCTACACCTTC,CASSASYGSLNGYTF
NA,TRBJ2-5,TRBV3-1/TRBV3-2,TRBD1,TGTGCCAGCTCTCTAGGACAGGGAAATCTGCAGGAGACCCAGTACTTC,CASSLGQGNLQETQYF
NA,TRBJ2-7,TRBV9,NA,TGTGCCAGCAGCCAGGGAGGTGCCTACGAGCAGTACTTC,CASSQGGAYEQYF
NA,TRBJ1-1,TRBV12-3/TRBV12-4,NA,TGTGCCAGCAGTTTTAACAGAAAAGCTTTCTTT,CASSFNRKAFF
NA,TRBJ2-1,TRBV3-1/TRBV3-2,NA,TGTGCCAGCAGCCAACAAACACAGGGTAGTGAGCAGTTCTTC,CASSQQTQGSEQFF
NA,TRBJ1-2,TRBV6-1,TRBD1,TGTGCCAGCAGTGAGAGGACAGGGTCTTTCGGCTACACCTTC,CASSERTGSFGYTF
NA,TRBJ1-1,TRBV21-1,NA,TGTGCCAGCAGCAAAGAACGGACCGACAGGGTGAACACTGAAGCTTTCTTT,CASSKERTDRVNTEAFF
once,TRBJ2-7,TRBV7-9,TRBD2,TGTGCCAGCAGCACTACTAGCGGGGGGCCCTCGAAAGGCTCCTACGAGCAGTACTTC,CASSTTSGGPSKGSYEQYF
NA,TRBJ2-7,TRBV10-3,TRBD2,TGTGCCATCAGTGATGGGGGGGATTGGGGATACGAGCAGTACTTC,CAISDGGDWGYEQYF
NA,TRBJ1-2,TRBV29-1,NA,TGCAGCGTTCATGGGATACAGGCGACTTCTGGCTACACCTTC,CSVHGIQATSGYTF
NA,TRBJ1-5,TRBV4-2,NA,TGTGCCAGCAGCCAAGATCGTGGGACAACCCAGGCCCAGCATTTT,CASSQDRGTTQAQHF
once,TRBJ1-1,TRBV14,NA,TGTGCCAGCAGCCTACTAGAACGAATGAACACTGAAGCTTTCTTT,CASSLLERMNTEAFF
NA,TRBJ1-5,TRBV15,NA,TGTGCCACCAGCAGCTTACTCGATATCGCGAATCAGCCCCAGCATTTT,CATSSLLDIANQPQHF